The clone carrying this TCR beta chain has just one count. This sample is drawn from a study of blood T cell repertoires in COVID-19. The table came from immunoSEQ multiplex PCR; TCRdb's copy has only in-frame clones and leaves some out. Among roughly 430,000 clones listed, about 88% were seen once. There are 15 residues in the CDR3. Germline V gives CDR1 LGHDT, CDR2 YNNKEL (reference sequence). V lost 4 bases and J 4 bases, leaving 14 bases between the germline ends. Each participant's cohort was designated according to participant-reported clinical history. This TCR derives from a young woman who had been exposed to COVID-19. The sequencing input was PBMCs or T cells enriched from blood (not recorded which). The chain is built from TRBV3-1 (or the pseudogene TRBV3-2) and TRBJ1-5; a possible D gene is TRBD1 (6 bases). The CDR3 sequence is CASSRGGAENQPQHF. CDR3 sequence (DNA): TGTGCCAGCAGCCGCGGGGGCGCAGAAAATCAGCCCCAGCATTTT.